The rows below give T cell receptor beta chains drawn from one sample of a study of blood T cell repertoires in COVID-19. Clones were read by immunoSEQ multiplex PCR, and TCRdb kept only the in-frame ones, dropping some. The table shows around 200,000 clones, with about four fifths occurring only once. Sequencing was performed on peripheral blood. Receptors originate from a woman between 35 and 50 years old with COVID-19, enrolled during active disease. Each CDR3 is given with its conserved first and last residue. The order of the fields is clone size, D gene, J gene, V gene, CDR3 protein, CDR3 DNA. A D gene is named only where the DNA matches it firmly. Size is omitted from some rows. Given values are once, few, many or a class for expanded clones.

size: few
D: -
J: TRBJ1-2
V: TRBV2
CDR3: CASTGPGGYGYTF
DNA: TGTGCCAGCACGGGCCCCGGAGGCTATGGCTACACCTTC

size: -
D: -
J: TRBJ1-2
V: TRBV7-2
CDR3: CASSLVDRSYGYTF
DNA: TGTGCCAGCAGCTTGGTCGACAGGAGCTATGGCTACACCTTC

size: -
D: TRBD2
J: TRBJ2-5
V: TRBV18
CDR3: CASSPRTSGLETQYF
DNA: TGTGCCAGCTCACCCCGGACTAGCGGGTTAGAGACCCAGTACTTC

size: -
D: -
J: TRBJ1-3
V: TRBV7-8
CDR3: CASSREAGGFSGNTIYF
DNA: TGTGCCAGCAGCCGAGAAGCGGGGGGCTTCTCTGGAAACACCATATATTTT

size: once
D: -
J: TRBJ1-5
V: TRBV15
CDR3: CATSRDQTGRPHF
DNA: TGTGCCACCAGCAGAGATCAAACAGGCCGTCCGCATTTT

size: -
D: -
J: TRBJ2-6
V: TRBV19
CDR3: CASSTTRIRVSGANVLTF
DNA: TGTGCCAGTAGTACGACACGGATCCGAGTTTCCGGGGCCAACGTCCTGACTTTC

size: -
D: TRBD2
J: TRBJ2-1
V: TRBV2
CDR3: CASNHLPSGDGVNEQFF
DNA: TGTGCCAGCAATCATCTGCCTAGCGGGGACGGGGTAAATGAGCAGTTCTTC

size: -
D: -
J: TRBJ1-5
V: TRBV6-6
CDR3: CASSSLSTSNQPQHF
DNA: TGTGCCAGCAGTTCTCTAAGCACTAGCAATCAGCCCCAGCATTTT

size: -
D: -
J: TRBJ2-6
V: TRBV19
CDR3: CASSPQVGGSGANVLTF
DNA: TGTGCCAGTAGTCCCCAGGTGGGGGGCTCTGGGGCCAACGTCCTGACTTTC

size: -
D: TRBD2
J: TRBJ2-3
V: TRBV12-3/TRBV12-4
CDR3: CATKREGADTQYF
DNA: TGTGCCACGAAGCGGGAGGGGGCAGATACGCAGTATTTT

size: -
D: TRBD2
J: TRBJ2-5
V: TRBV5-1
CDR3: CASSFGLAGETQYF
DNA: TGCGCCAGCAGTTTCGGACTAGCGGGAGAGACCCAGTACTTC

size: -
D: -
J: TRBJ1-2
V: TRBV19
CDR3: CASSTRQDWVSNGYTF
DNA: TGTGCCAGTAGTACACGACAGGATTGGGTTTCGAATGGCTACACCTTC

size: -
D: -
J: TRBJ2-7
V: TRBV3-1/TRBV3-2
CDR3: CASSQGAGPSYEQYF
DNA: TGTGCCAGCAGCCAGGGGGCGGGCCCTTCCTACGAGCAGTACTTC

size: -
D: TRBD2
J: TRBJ2-4
V: TRBV5-1
CDR3: CASSLEFRAGGPVAKNIQYF
DNA: TGCGCCAGCAGCTTGGAGTTCAGAGCGGGAGGACCGGTAGCCAAAAACATTCAGTACTTC

size: -
D: -
J: TRBJ1-3
V: TRBV3-1/TRBV3-2
CDR3: CASSQFRGSGNTIYF
DNA: TGTGCCAGCAGCCAATTCAGGGGCTCTGGAAACACCATATATTTT

size: -
D: -
J: TRBJ1-3
V: TRBV19
CDR3: CASRTSGGNTIYF
DNA: TGTGCCAGTAGAACATCAGGCGGAAACACCATATATTTT

size: -
D: TRBD2
J: TRBJ2-3
V: TRBV30
CDR3: CAWVDDDPGLAGGRGDTQYF
DNA: TGTGCCTGGGTCGATGATGACCCGGGACTAGCGGGAGGAAGGGGCGATACGCAGTATTTT

size: many
D: -
J: TRBJ2-6
V: TRBV3-1/TRBV3-2
CDR3: CASSQGPGSGANVLTF
DNA: TGTGCCAGCAGCCAAGGACCGGGCTCTGGGGCCAACGTCCTGACTTTC

size: -
D: TRBD2
J: TRBJ2-7
V: TRBV30
CDR3: CAWNLLTGGAEQYF
DNA: TGTGCCTGGAACCTCCTGACGGGAGGGGCCGAGCAGTACTTC

size: -
D: -
J: TRBJ1-1
V: TRBV3-1/TRBV3-2
CDR3: CASSQFFLNTEAFF
DNA: TGTGCCAGCAGCCAATTTTTCTTGAACACTGAAGCTTTCTTT

size: few
D: -
J: TRBJ1-5
V: TRBV6-2/TRBV6-3
CDR3: CASSYLSRGNQPQHF
DNA: TGTGCCAGCAGTTATCTTTCGAGGGGCAATCAGCCCCAGCATTTT

size: few
D: -
J: TRBJ2-3
V: TRBV7-3
CDR3: CASSSFPGADTQYF
DNA: TGTGCCAGCAGCTCTTTCCCAGGGGCTGATACGCAGTATTTT

size: -
D: TRBD2
J: TRBJ2-2
V: TRBV14
CDR3: CASSRRLLAGVTNTGELFF
DNA: TGTGCCAGCAGCCGACGACTACTAGCGGGGGTTACAAACACCGGGGAGCTGTTTTTT

size: -
D: TRBD1
J: TRBJ2-7
V: TRBV4-2
CDR3: CASSQSDRDTYEQYF
DNA: TGTGCCAGCAGCCAATCGGACAGGGACACCTACGAGCAGTACTTC

size: -
D: -
J: TRBJ1-4
V: TRBV2
CDR3: CASRVYTVSATNEKLFF
DNA: TGTGCCAGCAGGGTATATACAGTCTCCGCAACTAATGAAAAACTGTTTTTT

size: -
D: -
J: TRBJ2-5
V: TRBV30
CDR3: CAWSTVEGETQYF
DNA: TGTGCCTGGAGTACCGTTGAGGGAGAGACCCAGTACTTC

size: -
D: TRBD2
J: TRBJ2-5
V: TRBV24-1
CDR3: CATSETSGGQETQYF
DNA: TGTGCCACCAGTGAAACTAGCGGGGGGCAAGAGACCCAGTACTTC

size: -
D: TRBD2
J: TRBJ2-7
V: TRBV10-3
CDR3: CAISAGLAGSYYEQYF
DNA: TGTGCCATCAGTGCCGGACTAGCGGGGTCTTACTACGAGCAGTACTTC

size: -
D: TRBD1
J: TRBJ1-5
V: TRBV15
CDR3: CATSRELPGGNNQPQHF
DNA: TGTGCCACCAGCAGAGAACTCCCAGGGGGGAACAATCAGCCCCAGCATTTT

size: -
D: TRBD2
J: TRBJ2-7
V: TRBV5-1
CDR3: CASSLETSATYEQYF
DNA: TGCGCCAGCAGCTTGGAGACTAGCGCTACCTACGAGCAGTACTTC

size: -
D: TRBD1
J: TRBJ2-5
V: TRBV7-2
CDR3: CASIVGQGRGETQYF
DNA: TGTGCCAGCATCGTAGGACAGGGACGAGGGGAGACCCAGTACTTC

size: -
D: -
J: TRBJ2-7
V: TRBV4-1
CDR3: CASSQEPGIYEQYF
DNA: TGCGCCAGCAGCCAAGAGCCAGGAATCTACGAGCAGTACTTC

size: -
D: TRBD2
J: TRBJ2-5
V: TRBV2
CDR3: CASTASGAPGETQYF
DNA: TGTGCCAGTACGGCTAGCGGAGCCCCCGGGGAGACCCAGTACTTC

size: -
D: TRBD1
J: TRBJ2-7
V: TRBV6-6
CDR3: CASRPPGTGESYEQYF
DNA: TGTGCCAGCAGGCCCCCCGGGACAGGGGAATCCTACGAGCAGTACTTC

size: -
D: -
J: TRBJ1-5
V: TRBV2
CDR3: CASSIQGNSNQPQHF
DNA: TGTGCCAGCAGTATACAGGGAAATAGCAATCAGCCCCAGCATTTT

size: -
D: TRBD2
J: TRBJ2-5
V: TRBV11-2
CDR3: CASSFRLAGEETQYF
DNA: TGTGCCAGCAGCTTCCGACTAGCGGGAGAAGAGACCCAGTACTTC

size: -
D: -
J: TRBJ1-1
V: TRBV5-6
CDR3: CASSLLEGVAEAFF
DNA: TGTGCCAGCAGCTTGCTCGAAGGGGTCGCTGAAGCTTTCTTT

size: once
D: -
J: TRBJ1-2
V: TRBV12-3/TRBV12-4
CDR3: CASSLSGVGGYTF
DNA: TGTGCCAGCAGTTTATCAGGGGTGGGTGGCTACACCTTC

size: -
D: -
J: TRBJ2-2
V: TRBV20-1
CDR3: CSASVHYAGELFF
DNA: TGCAGTGCTAGTGTTCACTACGCCGGGGAGCTGTTTTTT

size: -
D: -
J: TRBJ2-7
V: TRBV6-5
CDR3: CASNLKRVAEQYF
DNA: TGTGCCAGCAACCTAAAGCGGGTGGCCGAGCAGTACTTC